Listed below are T cell receptor beta chains from one sample, sequenced in a study of shared clonotypes between healthy human individuals. TCRdb's table, derived via immunoSEQ multiplex PCR, lists solely in-frame clones and lacks some. The table has approximately 460,000 clones, roughly 80% seen once. Sequences were obtained from PBMCs. The receptors here all came from a woman in her 40s in good health. Some clones in this sample may be carry-over from other donors' samples. Each CDR3 is given with its conserved first and last residue. The order of the fields is clone size, V gene, D gene, J gene, CDR3 protein, CDR3 DNA. The D gene is left open where the match is weak. The size of a clone is reported for some rows only, either as once, few or many, or as a class for expanded clones.

.	TRBV28	TRBD2	TRBJ2-7	CASSSRIQTSGRASAYEQYF	TGTGCCAGCAGTTCTCGCATACAGACTAGCGGGAGGGCCTCGGCCTACGAGCAGTACTTC
many	TRBV2	.	TRBJ2-5	CASSEWGQGETQYF	TGTGCCAGCAGTGAATGGGGGCAGGGGGAGACCCAGTACTTC
.	TRBV7-9	TRBD2	TRBJ2-7	CASSFPLAGGPSSYEQYF	TGTGCCAGCAGCTTCCCACTAGCGGGAGGACCGAGCTCCTACGAGCAGTACTTC
.	TRBV18	.	TRBJ1-1	CASTSSTNTEAFF	TGTGCCAGTACGTCCTCGACGAACACTGAAGCTTTCTTT
few	TRBV28	.	TRBJ2-1	CASSLWARGNNEQFF	TGTGCCAGCAGTTTATGGGCTAGAGGCAACAATGAGCAGTTCTTC
.	TRBV2	TRBD2	TRBJ2-7	CASSIAGGQYEQYF	TGTGCCAGCTCTATAGCGGGAGGGCAATACGAGCAGTACTTC
few	TRBV28	.	TRBJ1-5	CASSPGGDSNQPQHF	TGTGCCAGCAGCCCCGGTGGGGATAGCAATCAGCCCCAGCATTTT
few	TRBV27	.	TRBJ2-1	CASSLYHEQFF	TGTGCCAGCAGCTTGTATCATGAGCAGTTCTTC
.	TRBV5-4	TRBD2	TRBJ2-5	CASSPGGVAQTVGTQYF	TGTGCCAGCAGCCCCGGGGGGGTAGCGCAAACCGTAGGGACCCAGTACTTC
.	TRBV28	.	TRBJ2-5	CASSTPETQYF	TGTGCCAGCAGTACGCCCGAGACCCAGTACTTC
.	TRBV10-2	TRBD2	TRBJ2-7	CASSETSGRPNF	TGCGCCAGCAGTGAGACTAGCGGGAGGCCTAACTTC
.	TRBV7-9	.	TRBJ2-2	CASSFTTGELFF	TGTGCCAGCAGCTTCACCACCGGGGAGCTGTTTTTT
few	TRBV6-5	TRBD1	TRBJ2-7	CASSYGTGIEQYF	TGTGCCAGCAGTTACGGGACAGGGATCGAGCAGTACTTC
.	TRBV29-1	TRBD2	TRBJ2-7	CSVGTSGSYEQYF	TGCAGCGTCGGGACTAGCGGGAGCTACGAGCAGTACTTC